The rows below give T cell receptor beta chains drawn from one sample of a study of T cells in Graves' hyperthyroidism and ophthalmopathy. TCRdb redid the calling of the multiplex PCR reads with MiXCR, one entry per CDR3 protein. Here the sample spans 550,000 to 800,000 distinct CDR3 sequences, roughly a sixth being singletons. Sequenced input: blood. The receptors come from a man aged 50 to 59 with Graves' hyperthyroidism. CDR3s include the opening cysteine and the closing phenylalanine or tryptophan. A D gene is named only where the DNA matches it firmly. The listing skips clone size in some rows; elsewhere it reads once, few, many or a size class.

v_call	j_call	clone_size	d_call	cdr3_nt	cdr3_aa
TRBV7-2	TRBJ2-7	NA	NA	TGTGCCAGCAGCTTCCCGGCTAGCTCCTACGAGCAGTACTTC	CASSFPASSYEQYF
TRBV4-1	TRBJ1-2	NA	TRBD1	TGCGCCAGCAGCCGGGGACAGGGGGTAAACAACTATGGCTACACCTTC	CASSRGQGVNNYGYTF
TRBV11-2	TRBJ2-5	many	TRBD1	TGTGCCAGCAGCTCCGGGACAGGGCAAAAGACCCAGTACTTC	CASSSGTGQKTQYF
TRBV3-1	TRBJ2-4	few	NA	TGTGCCAGCAGCCCCGTCGTGGGCCAGGCCAGAAACATTCAGTACTTC	CASSPVVGQARNIQYF
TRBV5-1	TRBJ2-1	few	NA	TGCGCCAGCAGCTCAATACCGGGGGACAATGAGCAGTTCTTC	CASSSIPGDNEQFF
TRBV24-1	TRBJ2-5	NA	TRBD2	TGTGCCACCAGTTTCGCCGGGACTAGTGAGACCCAGTACTTC	CATSFAGTSETQYF
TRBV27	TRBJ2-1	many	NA	TGTGCCAGCAGTATCCCTCCCGAGCAGTTCTTC	CASSIPPEQFF
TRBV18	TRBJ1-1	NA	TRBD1	TGTGCCAGCTCACGGATCGGGACAGGGGGCGTTAGCACTGAAGCTTTCTTT	CASSRIGTGGVSTEAFF
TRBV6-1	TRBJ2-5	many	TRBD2	TGTGCCACACGAGTAGCGGGAGGAGAGACCCAGTACTTC	CATRVAGGETQYF
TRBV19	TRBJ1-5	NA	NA	TGTGCCAGCACCAAAGGACACAGCAATCAGCCCCAGCATTTT	CASTKGHSNQPQHF
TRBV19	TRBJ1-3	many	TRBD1	TGTGCCAGTACCTGGACAGGAGCGTCTCTCTCTGGAAACACCATATATTTT	CASTWTGASLSGNTIYF
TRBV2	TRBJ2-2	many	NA	TGTGCCAGCAAGGGGCAGCTATACGCGAACACCGGGGAGCTGTTTTTT	CASKGQLYANTGELFF
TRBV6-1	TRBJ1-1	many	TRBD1	TGTGCCAGCAGGATCAATCATCAGGGGGCGCGAACTGAAGCTTTCTTT	CASRINHQGARTEAFF
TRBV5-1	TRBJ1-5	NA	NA	TGCGCCAGCAGCTGGGGCCCGGGGCAGGCGGAGCAGCCCCAGCATTTT	CASSWGPGQAEQPQHF
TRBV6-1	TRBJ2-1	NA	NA	TGTGCCAGCAGTGTCGTCGAGGGCCATGAGCAGTTCTTC	CASSVVEGHEQFF
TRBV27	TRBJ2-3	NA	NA	TGTGCCAGCAGTTTGGTTAGCGGACGCACAGATACGCAGTATTTT	CASSLVSGRTDTQYF